Listed below are T cell receptor beta chains from one sample, sequenced in a study of cytomegalovirus exposure and HLA in healthy donors. Generated by immunoSEQ multiplex PCR, the TCRdb table keeps only in-frame clones and is missing some. Of 90,000 or so clones in the sample, about four fifths were seen once. Sequencing used PBMCs. The receptors were gathered from a man in his fifties in good health and CMV-seronegative. Each CDR3 is given with its conserved first and last residue. A D gene is named only where the DNA matches it firmly. Not every row has a clone size; where given, it reads once, few, many or a size class.

D gene | J gene | clone size | V gene | CDR3 DNA | CDR3 protein
TRBD2 | TRBJ2-7 | NA | TRBV5-8 | TGTGCCAGCAGCCCGTGGGGGGAGGGCCCCTACGAGCAGTACTTC | CASSPWGEGPYEQYF
TRBD1 | TRBJ2-5 | once | TRBV29-1 | TGCAGCGTTGAAAAAACGGGGGTGGGACAGGGGGTAGAGACCCAGTACTTC | CSVEKTGVGQGVETQYF
NA | TRBJ1-5 | NA | TRBV28 | TGTGCCAGCCGCCCCAGCCTAGCTGGTCAGCCCCAGCATTTT | CASRPSLAGQPQHF
NA | TRBJ1-5 | NA | TRBV7-2 | TGTGCCAGCAGCCGAAGGGGCCATCAGCCCCAGCATTTT | CASSRRGHQPQHF
NA | TRBJ1-5 | few | TRBV5-4 | TGTGCCAGCAGCAAACAGGGAGAGCCCCAGCATTTT | CASSKQGEPQHF
TRBD1 | TRBJ2-1 | NA | TRBV4-1 | TGCGCCAGCAGCGTCCGACAGGGGGGCTCCTACAATGAGCAGTTCTTC | CASSVRQGGSYNEQFF
TRBD2 | TRBJ2-3 | few | TRBV10-3 | TGTGCCATCAGTGAGTCCGGACTAGCGACAGATACGCAGTATTTT | CAISESGLATDTQYF
TRBD1 | TRBJ1-6 | NA | TRBV6-5 | TGTGCCAGCAGTTACTCCCCGGACAGGGTGAATTCACCCCTCCACTTT | CASSYSPDRVNSPLHF
TRBD1 | TRBJ2-7 | NA | TRBV10-3 | TGTGCCATCAGCCAGGACAGGGAAGACTACGAGCAGTACTTC | CAISQDREDYEQYF
TRBD1 | TRBJ1-2 | NA | TRBV18 | TGTGCCAGCTCATCAAAACAGGGGGCCTCTGGCTACACCTTC | CASSSKQGASGYTF
TRBD2 | TRBJ2-7 | once | TRBV28 | TGTGCCAGCAGTTCTAGCGGGATCGCCTACGAGCAGTACTTC | CASSSSGIAYEQYF